Listed here is a single T cell receptor (beta chain). Its antigen is as yet unknown. Clones were sequenced by immunoSEQ multiplex PCR, and TCRdb holds only the in-frame ones, with some missing. The data show 110,000 or so clones, 68% seen once. The data were taken from a study of shared clonotypes between healthy human individuals. General observations from the study: Few donors restricted represented genetic and exposure-history diversity.

This clonotype was sampled from a woman aged 25-40 years in good health. The source material was memory CD8+ T cells sorted from blood. Subset in this sample: CD45RO+ cells pooled with CCR7-negative TemRA cells.

This CDR3 is CASSKQGARTEAFF. The CDR3 coding sequence is TGCGCCAGCAGCAAACAGGGGGCGCGGACTGAAGCTTTCTTT. The chain is built from TRBV5-1 and TRBJ1-1; 9 bases match TRBD1. The CDR3 covers 14 residues. CDR1 SGHRS and CDR2 YFSETQ come from the germline V gene. Trimming cost V 4 bases and J 5 bases; bases outside gene matches: 6.